A selection of T cell receptor beta chains follows, all from one sample in a study of shared clonotypes between healthy human individuals. Generated by immunoSEQ multiplex PCR, the TCRdb table keeps only in-frame clones and is missing some. The sample contains 1.5 million to 2.5 million clones, about 95% of which appear only once. The sequencing sample was made of naive CD8+ T cells sorted from blood. Receptors originate from a man aged 18 to 30 in good health. Both conserved end residues are part of each CDR3. A D gene is named only where the DNA matches it firmly.

D gene	V gene	J gene	CDR3 protein
NA	TRBV11-2	TRBJ2-7	CASSLYQSYEQYF
TRBD2	TRBV13	TRBJ2-1	CASSSRLAHEQFF
TRBD1	TRBV7-9	TRBJ2-7	CASSFGTGGEQYF
NA	TRBV5-4	TRBJ2-7	CASSRGPGEQYF
TRBD1	TRBV6-5	TRBJ1-1	CASSGTGVSEAFF
NA	TRBV27	TRBJ1-1	CASSAGNTEAFF
NA	TRBV2	TRBJ2-1	CASSEGSSGEQFF
NA	TRBV7-2	TRBJ1-3	CASSSRGTLSGNTIYF
TRBD1	TRBV10-3	TRBJ2-7	CAISDGVTGGGYEQYF
NA	TRBV29-1	TRBJ1-2	CSVPPTGRLNYGYTF
TRBD1	TRBV4-1	TRBJ2-7	CASSLRDSHYEQYF
TRBD1	TRBV5-5	TRBJ1-5	CASSRGTGGGRQPQHF
NA	TRBV6-1	TRBJ1-4	CASSTYGGGGEKLFF
NA	TRBV19	TRBJ2-1	CASPGDTAYNEQFF
NA	TRBV30	TRBJ1-2	CAWSAGTYGYTF
NA	TRBV9	TRBJ2-1	CASSDQYNEQFF
NA	TRBV9	TRBJ1-2	CASSVDGRESNYGYTF
NA	TRBV27	TRBJ1-1	CASSLGGNTEAFF
NA	TRBV4-1	TRBJ1-3	CASSHGGGASGNTIYF
NA	TRBV5-6	TRBJ2-7	CASSFVSDEQYF
TRBD1	TRBV13	TRBJ2-7	CASSTGTVYEQYF
TRBD1	TRBV7-9	TRBJ2-5	CASSMDRDHETQYF
NA	TRBV5-5	TRBJ2-7	CASSLDWSAYLYEQYF
TRBD2	TRBV10-1	TRBJ2-7	CASSETGLATGEQYF
NA	TRBV4-1	TRBJ1-5	CASSHPRGEDTPQHF
NA	TRBV29-1	TRBJ2-7	CSVEDTYLDGRSYEQYF
TRBD2	TRBV7-9	TRBJ2-5	CASSLGAGAGETQYF
NA	TRBV5-4	TRBJ2-3	CASSDLDTDTQYF
NA	TRBV6-6	TRBJ1-1	CASSPSGTEAFF
NA	TRBV27	TRBJ2-7	CASSSGQRYEQYF
TRBD1	TRBV2	TRBJ2-1	CASTSLGDRSYNEQFF
TRBD2	TRBV6-5	TRBJ2-1	CASSYSLGLAVNEQFF
NA	TRBV4-3	TRBJ2-7	CASSQDAGYEQYF
TRBD1	TRBV6-1	TRBJ2-7	CASSGTGPYYEQYF
NA	TRBV6-1	TRBJ1-3	CASSGTGSGNTIYF
TRBD1	TRBV9	TRBJ1-2	CASSVPIGTGFDYGYTF
NA	TRBV14	TRBJ1-2	CASSRPANYGYTF